Here is one T cell receptor beta chain with its context. Its specificity is not known. The data were obtained in a study of T cells in Graves' hyperthyroidism and ophthalmopathy. General study results and limits: In blood, most of the thyroid clonotypes expanded above 0.001 were also present.

CDR1 LNHDA and CDR2 SQIVND come from the germline V gene (reference sequence). This CDR3 contains 15 residues. V was cut by 4 bases and J by 2 bases, with 14 bases left in between. Regions amplified from RNA transcripts were the TCR beta CDR3 regions. TCR CDR3 underwent first-round RT-PCR with the HTBI primer set. TCRdb fed the multiplex PCR reads into MiXCR, producing one record per CDR3 protein. The table lists around 600,000 distinct CDR3 sequences, approximately 16% of them singletons. Enrolled ophthalmopathy patients presented with a Clinical Activity Score of at least 3, a NOSPECS grade of at least 4, and disease duration under 3 months. Orbital computed tomography and thyroid ultrasound, together with serum TRAb and thyroxine and clinical symptoms, were used for diagnoses.

Sequencing input: blood. The rearrangement uses TRBV19 and TRBJ1-1; unclear D gene. This TCR was sampled from a woman between 40 and 55 years old with Graves' ophthalmopathy. The CDR3 DNA follows: TGTGCCAGTAGTACCTCACGGACGGGCAACACTGAAGCTTTCTTT. Residues: CASSTSRTGNTEAFF.